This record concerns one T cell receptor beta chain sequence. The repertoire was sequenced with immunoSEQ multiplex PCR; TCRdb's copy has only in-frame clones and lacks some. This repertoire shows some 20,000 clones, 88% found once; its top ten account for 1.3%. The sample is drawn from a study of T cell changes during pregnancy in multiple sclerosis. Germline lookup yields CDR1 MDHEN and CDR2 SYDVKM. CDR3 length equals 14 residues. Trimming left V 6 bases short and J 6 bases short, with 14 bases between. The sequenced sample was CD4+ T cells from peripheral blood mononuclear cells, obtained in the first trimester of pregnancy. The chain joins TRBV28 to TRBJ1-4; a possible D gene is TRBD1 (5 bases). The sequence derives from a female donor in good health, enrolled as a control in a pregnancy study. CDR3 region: CASSPGGDHEKLFF. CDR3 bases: TGTGCCAGCAGCCCGGGGGGGGATCATGAAAAACTGTTTTTT.